These 27 T cell receptor beta chains were sequenced from one sample in a study of blood T cell repertoires in COVID-19. The method was immunoSEQ multiplex PCR; TCRdb's version includes in-frame clones alone and lacks a portion of them. The profile shows 270,000 or so clones, approximately 84% of them singletons. The specimen sequenced was peripheral blood. All receptors come from a human donor with COVID-19, enrolled during active disease. The donor label of this sample is uncertain.

The V and J genes are TRBV19 and TRBJ1-1; 8 bases are a match to TRBD1. Germline CDR1 reads LNHDA; CDR2 reads SQIVND (reference sequence). This CDR3 contains 17 residues. Unmatched junction bases numbered 12, after V lost 6 bases and J lost 0 bases. The CDR3 here is CASSGRTGQAMNTEAFF. The DNA for the CDR3 is TGTGCCAGTAGCGGACGAACGGGACAGGCTATGAACACTGAAGCTTTCTTT.

The chain carries TRBV6-5 and TRBJ1-6, with D possibly being TRBD1 (6 bases). The CDR3 runs 15 residues. Germline values: CDR1 MNHEY, CDR2 SVGAGI. Trimming took off 6 bases at V and 13 bases at J, with 22 bases between the two ends. CDR3 sequence reads: CASSSPGQIESPLHF. The CDR3, as DNA: TGTGCCAGCAGCTCCCCGGGACAAATAGAATCGCCCCTCCACTTT.

This chain connects TRBV10-3 to TRBJ2-3; D possibly corresponds to TRBD1 (6 bases). Germline CDR1 reads ENHRY; CDR2 reads SYGVKD. The CDR3 consists of 18 residues. V was cut by 4 bases and J by 2 bases, with 22 bases left in between. The CDR3 loop is CAISGTPRQVSFTDTQYF. CDR3 nucleotides: TGTGCCATCAGTGGGACCCCCAGACAGGTCTCATTCACAGATACGCAGTATTTT.

The rearrangement links TRBV28 to TRBJ1-1; the D gene is possibly TRBD1 (6 bases). The V end lost 3 bases, the J end lost 0 bases, and 8 bases lay between the germline ends. Germline loops: CDR1 MDHEN, CDR2 SYDVKM. The CDR3 loop spans 14 amino acids. The CDR3 DNA is TGTGCCAGCAGTTTTGGGGGCCTGAACACTGAAGCTTTCTTT. Its translation is CASSFGGLNTEAFF. Complete variable domain (other parts from reference TRBV28 and TRBJ1-1): DVKVTQSSRYLVKRTGEKVFLECVQDMDHENMFWYRQDPGLGLRLIYFSYDVKMKEKGDIPEGYSVSREKKERFSLILESASTNQTSMYLCASSFGGLNTEAFFGQGTRLTVV.

This clone was recorded a few times. This chain connects TRBV28 to TRBJ2-7; 12 bases align to TRBD2. Looked up from germline, CDR1 is MDHEN and CDR2 is SYDVKM. CDR3 length equals 15 residues. The J segment lost 4 bases and the V segment lost 5 bases, leaving 6 bases of the junction unmatched. The CDR3 reads CASSLPGLAGYEQYF. The CDR3 bases are TGTGCCAGCAGTCTACCGGGACTAGCGGGTTACGAGCAGTACTTC.

This chain joins TRBV19 and TRBJ2-5; 10 bases agree with TRBD2. V trimming: 5 bases; J trimming: 1 base; junction bases outside the gene matches: 22. The CDR3 sequence is 21 residues long. The germline CDR1 and CDR2 sequences are LNHDA and SQIVND (reference sequence). CDR3 sequence: CASSSGTASKGLAGVQETQYF. The CDR3 coding sequence is TGTGCCAGTAGTTCCGGGACAGCTTCTAAGGGCCTAGCGGGGGTCCAAGAGACCCAGTACTTC.

The V call is TRBV12-3 or TRBV12-4, the J call TRBJ1-2, with unresolved D. V dropped 2 bases and J dropped 7 bases, with 5 bases sitting between them. The length of the CDR3 is 11 residues. The CDR3 sequence is CASSLSVGYTF. Written as DNA, the CDR3 is TGTGCCAGCAGTTTATCGGTTGGCTACACCTTC.

This chain uses TRBV28 with TRBJ1-5, with D unresolved. The CDR3 length is 18 residues. The V end was cut by 5 bases, the J end by 7 bases, with 27 bases between. Germline assignment: CDR1 MDHEN and CDR2 SYDVKM. The CDR3 loop reads CASSPLQSVLRGNQPQHF. The CDR3 DNA reads TGTGCCAGCAGTCCCCTCCAATCGGTCCTGCGAGGGAACCAGCCCCAGCATTTT.

The V gene is TRBV15, the J gene TRBJ2-6; perhaps TRBD2 as D (7 bases). V was clipped by 3 bases and J by 0 bases, with 24 bases between them. This CDR3 is built from 21 residues. CDR1 is LNHNV, CDR2 YYDKDF, per germline (reference sequence). The CDR3 region is CATSSVGGHEKNSSGANVLTF. CDR3 DNA sequence: TGTGCCACCAGCAGCGTGGGGGGGCACGAAAAGAATTCCTCTGGGGCCAACGTCCTGACTTTC.

This chain links TRBV20-1 with TRBJ2-7; D gene ambiguous. This CDR3 is built from 10 residues. Germline CDR1 DFQATT, CDR2 SNEGSKA (reference sequence). V was shortened by 3 bases and J by 6 bases, with 6 bases between the two germline ends. The chain's CDR3 is CSARISEQYF. CDR3 DNA sequence: TGCAGTGCTAGGATTAGCGAGCAGTACTTC.

V usage is TRBV7-3 and J usage is TRBJ1-2; possibly TRBD1 for D (5 bases). This CDR3 is 16 amino acids long. Germline loops: CDR1 SGHTA, CDR2 FQGTGA. V was shortened by 5 bases and J by 3 bases, with 19 bases between the two germline ends. CDR3: CASSNPRGHEDYGYTF. CDR3 bases: TGTGCCAGCAGCAACCCACGAGGACATGAGGACTATGGCTACACCTTC.

This chain connects TRBV27 to TRBJ1-1; 11 nucleotides line up with TRBD1. After removal of 7 bases from V and 11 bases from J, the junction contained 18 bases not matched to a gene. CDR1 is MNHEY and CDR2 is SMNVEV in the germline V gene (reference sequence). The CDR3 is 16 residues long. The CDR3 protein is CASKLGPSGTGGKAFF. Written as DNA, the CDR3 is TGTGCCAGCAAATTAGGGCCTTCCGGGACAGGGGGGAAGGCTTTCTTT.

This clone was found once. The chain recombines TRBV20-1 with TRBJ2-3; no definite D call. Trimming pared 0 bases from V and 9 bases from J, leaving 7 bases between. CDR1 DFQATT and CDR2 SNEGSKA come from the germline V gene (reference sequence). The CDR3 loop spans 11 amino acids. The CDR3 sequence is CSARDAVTQYF. The CDR3 DNA is TGCAGTGCTAGAGATGCAGTGACGCAGTATTTT.

The V gene is TRBV15, the J gene TRBJ2-7, with no clear D. With 1 base removed from V and 0 bases from J, the gap between germline ends came to 13 bases. The CDR3 totals 16 residues. Per the germline V gene, CDR1 is LNHNV and CDR2 is YYDKDF (reference sequence). The CDR3 DNA reads as TGTGCCACCAGCAGAGGGAACAGTCGACCCTCCTACGAGCAGTACTTC. Amino acids: CATSRGNSRPSYEQYF.

V is TRBV19 and J is TRBJ1-2; 8 bases are shared with TRBD1. This CDR3 comprises 13 residues. Losses at the gene ends were 7 bases for V and 2 bases for J; bases not matched to a gene: 3. The germline V gene encodes CDR1 LNHDA and CDR2 SQIVND (reference sequence). The CDR3 DNA is TGTGCCAGTATCGACAGGGGCAACTATGGCTACACCTTC. Translating gives CASIDRGNYGYTF.

The count of this clone is one. The chain is built from TRBV7-2 and TRBJ1-2; 10 bases fit TRBD1. The ends lost 4 bases at V and 6 bases at J; junction bases unmatched: 5. The CDR3 sequence is 14 residues long. Germline V gene lookup returns CDR1 SGHTA and CDR2 FQGNSA. The CDR3 DNA follows: TGTGCCAGCAGCTCCCGACAGGGGGCGAATGGCTACACCTTC. Its protein is CASSSRQGANGYTF. The entire variable domain, with the rest obtained from reference TRBV7-2 and TRBJ1-2, is as follows: GAGVSQSPSNKVTEKGKDVELRCDPISGHTALYWYRQSLGQGLEFLIYFQGNSAPDKSGLPSDRFSAERTGGSVSTLTIQRTQQEDSAVYLCASSSRQGANGYTFGSGTRLTVV.

V is TRBV6-6 and J is TRBJ1-5; TRBD1 aligns across 10 bases. With 6 bases clipped from V and 4 bases from J, the junction kept 9 bases outside the gene matches. The germline CDR1 and CDR2 sequences are MNHNY and SVGAGI (reference sequence). The CDR3 contains 16 residues. In DNA, the CDR3 is TGTGCCAGCAGCCCTTGGGACAGGGGTGAGAATCAGCCCCAGCATTTT. Translating it yields CASSPWDRGENQPQHF.

The chain has TRBV6-4 and TRBJ2-1, with 11 nucleotides matching TRBD2. The CDR3 contains 15 residues. J lost 3 bases, V lost 6 bases, and 4 bases had no gene match. CDR1 is MRHNA, CDR2 SNTAGT, per germline. The CDR3 reads CASSKLAGGYNEQFF. In DNA form, the CDR3 reads TGTGCCAGCAGCAAGCTAGCGGGAGGCTACAATGAGCAGTTCTTC.

This sequence joins TRBV28 and TRBJ1-2; a weak D match, TRBD1 (6 bases). V was trimmed by 4 bases and J by 3 bases, leaving 15 bases between them. The CDR3 is made up of 15 amino acids. The germline gives CDR1 MDHEN, CDR2 SYDVKM. This chain's CDR3 is CASSSETGIDYGYTF. The CDR3 DNA is TGTGCCAGCAGTTCAGAAACAGGGATCGACTATGGCTACACCTTC.

The chain joins TRBV6-6 to TRBJ1-4; TRBD1 matches 10 bases. V lost 11 bases, J lost 10 bases, and 13 bases stayed unmatched. The germline gives CDR1 MNHNY, CDR2 SVGAGI (reference sequence). The CDR3 contains 14 residues. The CDR3 is CACLPGTGEGKLFF. The CDR3 nucleotides read TGTGCCTGTTTACCCGGGACAGGGGAAGGAAAACTGTTTTTT.

Remarks on this clone: This sample includes further DNA sequences coding for the same CDR3. J is TRBJ2-5 and V is TRBV20-1, with a tentative D call TRBD1 (5 bases). Germline assignment: CDR1 DFQATT and CDR2 SNEGSKA (reference sequence). V was clipped by 6 bases and J by 2 bases, with 7 bases between them. This CDR3 contains 11 residues. The CDR3 bases are TGCAGTGCCTCAGGGCAAGAGACCCAGTACTTC. This sequence encodes CSASGQETQYF.

V usage is TRBV10-3 and J usage is TRBJ1-2; 9 bases line up with TRBD1. The CDR3 spans 16 residues. The germline CDR1 and CDR2 sequences are ENHRY and SYGVKD. J gave up 3 bases and V 3 bases, and 8 bases lay outside the gene matches. CDR3 region: CAISDQAWTGDYGYTF. The CDR3 nucleotides read TGTGCCATCAGTGACCAAGCCTGGACAGGGGACTATGGCTACACCTTC.

This clone occurred once. The rearrangement uses TRBV28 and TRBJ1-1; 7 positions match TRBD1. The CDR3 runs 15 residues. Germline lookup yields CDR1 MDHEN and CDR2 SYDVKM. J was trimmed by 3 bases and V by 3 bases; bases with no gene match: 7. The CDR3 DNA reads TGTGCCAGCAGTTTCCCCGGACAGGTTGACACTGAAGCTTTCTTT. Translation: CASSFPGQVDTEAFF.

The rearrangement links TRBV5-8 to TRBJ1-5; TRBD1 agrees at 7 bases. Trimming took 4 bases from V and 5 from J; bases not matched to a gene: 6. CDR3 length equals 14 residues. Looked up from germline, CDR1 is SGHTS and CDR2 is YDEGEE. The CDR3: CASSGDSYYQPQHF. DNA of the CDR3: TGTGCCAGCAGCGGGGACAGCTATTATCAGCCCCAGCATTTT.

The chain joins TRBV5-6 to TRBJ1-6, with no clear D. The V gene's germline CDR1 is SGHDT and CDR2 YYEEEE. This CDR3 contains 16 residues. V was pared by 4 bases and J by 8 bases, with 19 bases between. Written as DNA, the CDR3 is TGTGCCAGCAGCGCCCTTGGTCCCGGAGCACATTCACCCCTCCACTTT. This translates into CASSALGPGAHSPLHF. The full variable domain, in which reference TRBV5-6 and TRBJ1-6 provide the parts outside the CDR3, is DAGVTQSPTHLIKTRGQQVTLRCSPKSGHDTVSWYQQALGQGPQFIFQYYEEEERQRGNFPDRFSGHQFPNYSSELNVNALLLGDSALYLCASSALGPGAHSPLHFGNGTRLTVT.

This chain links TRBV6-5 with TRBJ1-6, with a possible D match to TRBD1 (6 bases). Trimming stripped 2 bases from V and 4 bases from J, with 9 bases between. Germline CDR1 is MNHEY and CDR2 is SVGAGI. The CDR3 runs 15 residues. The CDR3 DNA is TGTGCCAGCAGTTACAGGACAGATTATAATTCACCCCTCCACTTT. This codes for CASSYRTDYNSPLHF.

This clone was seen once. This chain uses TRBV15 with TRBJ2-3; 10 bases align to TRBD1. Trimming removed 0 bases from V and 5 bases from J; junction bases left unmatched: 2. The CDR3 covers 15 residues. CDR1 and CDR2 from the germline V gene are LNHNV and YYDKDF (reference sequence). CDR3 nucleotides: TGTGCCACCAGCAGAGATCGGACAGGGGGAGATACGCAGTATTTT. Translation gives CATSRDRTGGDTQYF.